What follows are 12 T cell receptor beta chains derived from one specimen sequenced in a study of blood T cell repertoires in COVID-19. Repertoires were generated with immunoSEQ multiplex PCR, while TCRdb's copy carries only in-frame clones and drops some. The data contain roughly 86,000 clones, around 82% of them singletons. The material sequenced was peripheral blood. The receptors stem from a man between 60 and 75 years old with acute or convalescent COVID-19.

The CDR3: CASSPRTRVNEQYF. The CDR3 coding sequence is TGTGCCAGCAGCCCCCGGACTAGAGTGAACGAGCAGTACTTC. The gene calls are TRBV11-3 and TRBJ2-7; 7 nucleotides agree with TRBD2. CDR1 and CDR2 from the germline V gene are SGHNT and YENEEA. The CDR3 covers 14 residues. Losses at the gene ends were 5 bases for V and 5 bases for J; bases not matched to a gene: 9.

This rearrangement joins TRBV5-1 to TRBJ2-3, with 7 nucleotides matching TRBD2. The CDR3 consists of 16 residues. Germline V lookup: CDR1 SGHRS, CDR2 YFSETQ. With 0 bases clipped from V and 9 bases from J, the junction kept 13 bases outside the gene matches. This chain's CDR3 is CASSLGPAGLRETQYF. CDR3 sequence (DNA): TGCGCCAGCAGCTTGGGCCCAGCGGGGCTGAGAGAGACGCAGTATTTT.

The CDR3 here is CASSEGLSEQYF. CDR3 bases: TGTGCCAGCAGCGAGGGCCTTTCGGAGCAGTACTTC. V gene TRBV7-6 combines with J gene TRBJ2-7, with D maybe TRBD2 (5 bases). CDR1 SGHVS and CDR2 FNYEAQ come from the germline V gene. The CDR3 length is 12 residues. V lost 5 bases to trimming and J lost 7 bases, with 12 bases between them. Based on the CDR3 plus reference TRBV7-6 and TRBJ2-7, the full variable domain is GAGVSQSPRYKVTKRGQDVALRCDPISGHVSLYWYRQALGQGPEFLTYFNYEAQQDKSGLPNDRFSAERPEGSISTLTIQRTEQRDSAMYRCASSEGLSEQYFGPGTRLTVT.

The V gene is TRBV7-6, the J gene TRBJ1-3; D is perhaps TRBD1 (6 bases). The V gene's germline CDR1 is SGHVS and CDR2 FNYEAQ. V was pared by 2 bases and J by 3 bases, with 11 bases between. The CDR3 is 15 residues long. Here the CDR3 DNA reads TGTGCCAGCAGCTTAACCCAGGGGCTTGGAAACACCATATATTTT. It specifies CASSLTQGLGNTIYF. The variable domain in full, with the rest retrieved from reference TRBV7-6 and TRBJ1-3, is GAGVSQSPRYKVTKRGQDVALRCDPISGHVSLYWYRQALGQGPEFLTYFNYEAQQDKSGLPNDRFSAERPEGSISTLTIQRTEQRDSAMYRCASSLTQGLGNTIYFGEGSWLTVV.

The chain employs TRBV11-3 and TRBJ2-7, with 7 bases fitting TRBD1. CDR1 is SGHNT, CDR2 YENEEA, per germline. Trimming removed 5 bases from V and 3 bases from J; junction bases left unmatched: 4. This CDR3 contains 13 residues. CDR3 DNA sequence: TGTGCCAGCAGCCCCGGGGACAGCTACGAGCAGTACTTC. As protein: CASSPGDSYEQYF.

V usage is TRBV9 and J usage is TRBJ1-6, with 8 bases lining up with TRBD1. Germline lookup yields CDR1 SGDLS and CDR2 YYNGEE. The CDR3 has 16 residues. V dropped 0 bases and J dropped 5; count of bases not matched to a gene: 4. This CDR3 is CASSVVGTGNNSPLHF. CDR3 nucleotide sequence: TGTGCCAGCAGCGTAGTCGGGACAGGCAATAATTCACCCCTCCACTTT.

The V gene is TRBV19, the J gene TRBJ1-5, with TRBD1 matching 10 bases. Germline V gives CDR1 LNHDA, CDR2 SQIVND (reference sequence). V lost 5 bases and J lost 3; bases outside the gene matches: 1. The CDR3 is 14 amino acids. The CDR3 region is CASSGTGANQPQHF. The CDR3 DNA reads TGTGCCAGTAGTGGGACAGGGGCCAATCAGCCCCAGCATTTT.

The rearrangement joins TRBV27 to TRBJ1-1; D ambiguous. The length of the CDR3 is 13 residues. Trimming shortened V by 3 bases and J by 2 bases, and 7 bases separated the two germline ends. Germline V gene lookup returns CDR1 MNHEY and CDR2 SMNVEV (reference sequence). The CDR3 region is CASSFSFNTEAFF. The CDR3, as DNA: TGTGCCAGCAGTTTCTCTTTTAACACTGAAGCTTTCTTT.

V and J are TRBV6-1 and TRBJ1-4; the match to TRBD1 covers 12 bases. The CDR3 is 17 residues long. V trimming: 4 bases; J trimming: 3 bases; junction bases outside the gene matches: 6. Germline loops: CDR1 MNHNS, CDR2 SASEGT. The CDR3 region has the DNA TGTGCCAGCAGTGGGAGGGACAGGGGGCCTTCTAATGAAAAACTGTTTTTT. This gives the protein CASSGRDRGPSNEKLFF.

The chain couples TRBV5-6 to TRBJ2-7, with TRBD2 identical over 7 bases. V was pared by 1 base and J by 0 bases, with 4 bases of the junction left unmatched. The germline V gene has CDR1 SGHDT and CDR2 YYEEEE. CDR3 size: 15 residues. The CDR3 region is CASSLSQRGSYEQYF. CDR3 nucleotide sequence: TGTGCCAGCAGCTTGTCCCAGCGGGGCTCCTACGAGCAGTACTTC.

V gene TRBV30 combines with J gene TRBJ1-2; no reliable D call. V was shortened by 5 bases and J by 8 bases, with 15 bases between the two germline ends. The CDR3 has 12 residues. Per germline, CDR1 GTSNPN and CDR2 SVGIG (reference sequence). CDR3 nucleotide sequence: TGTGCCTGGGGTCGCGAGGGAGGCGGCTACACCTTC. Translation: CAWGREGGGYTF.

V is TRBV29-1 and J is TRBJ1-1, with TRBD1 identical over 8 bases. J lost 4 bases, V lost 7 bases, and 8 bases had no gene match. Germline V gives CDR1 SQVTM, CDR2 ANQGSEA. The CDR3 has 13 amino acids. CDR3 coding DNA: TGCAGCGGATACAGGGGGGGTGGCACTGAAGCTTTCTTT. Translated: CSGYRGGGTEAFF.